The clone carrying this TCR beta chain occurred once. Germline V gene lookup returns CDR1 MNHEY and CDR2 SMNVEV (reference sequence). V lost 2 bases, J lost 9 bases, and 13 bases lay in between. There are 13 residues in the CDR3. This sample is drawn from a study of blood T cell repertoires in COVID-19. Overall study: COVID-19 samples from acute and convalescent phases originated in the United States, Italy and Spain. T cells, B-cell-depleted T cells, or PBMCs supplied cDNA or gDNA.

Original processing notes: Amplification from reference gene primers served as the basis for estimated nucleated cell counts. The table came from immunoSEQ multiplex PCR; TCRdb's copy has only in-frame clones and leaves some out. The V and J calls and clone size are taken from that table; D and trimming were inferred from the DNA. Here the sample spans about 250,000 clones, 65% to 85% being singletons. Sequencing input: peripheral blood. The chain carries TRBV27 and TRBJ1-1; D unclear. The clonotype originates from a woman in her 40s with active or convalescent COVID-19. Here the CDR3 DNA reads TGTGCCAGCAGTTTACGTCGGGAAAGGAAAGCTTTCTTT. Residues: CASSLRRERKAFF.